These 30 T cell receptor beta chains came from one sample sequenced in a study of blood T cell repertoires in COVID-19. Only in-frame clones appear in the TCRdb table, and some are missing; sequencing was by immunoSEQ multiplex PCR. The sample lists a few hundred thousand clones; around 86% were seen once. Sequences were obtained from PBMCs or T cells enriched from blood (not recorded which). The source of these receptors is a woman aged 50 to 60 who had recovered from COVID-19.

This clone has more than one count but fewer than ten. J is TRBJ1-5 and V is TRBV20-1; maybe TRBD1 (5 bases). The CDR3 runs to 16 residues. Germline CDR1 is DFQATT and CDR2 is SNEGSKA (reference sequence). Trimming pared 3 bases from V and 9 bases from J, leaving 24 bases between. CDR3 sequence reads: CSASGGGGVLGWPQHF. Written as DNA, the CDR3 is TGCAGTGCTAGTGGTGGGGGAGGAGTATTGGGTTGGCCCCAGCATTTT.

DNA of the CDR3: TGTGCCAGCAGCCAAGAAAGGACGGGACAAACCTATGGCTACACCTTC. It codes for CASSQERTGQTYGYTF. The rearrangement joins TRBV4-2 to TRBJ1-2; a weak D match, TRBD1 (6 bases). Germline V gene data show CDR1 as LGHNA and CDR2 as YNFKEQ. V dropped 0 bases and J dropped 4 bases, with 15 bases sitting between them. This CDR3 is 16 amino acids long.

The CDR3 nucleotides read TGCGCCAGCACCGTCCAAGAGACCCAGTACTTC. This codes for CASTVQETQYF. The chain couples TRBV5-1 to TRBJ2-5; D unresolved. Per the germline V gene, CDR1 is SGHRS and CDR2 is YFSETQ. V dropped 6 bases and J dropped 1 base, with 4 bases sitting between them. CDR3 size: 11 residues.

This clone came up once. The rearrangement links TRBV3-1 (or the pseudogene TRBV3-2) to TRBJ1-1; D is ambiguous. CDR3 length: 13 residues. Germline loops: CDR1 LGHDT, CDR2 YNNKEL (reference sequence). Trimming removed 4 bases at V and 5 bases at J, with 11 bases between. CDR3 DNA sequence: TGTGCCAGCAGCCGGGCCGATCGGACTGAAGCTTTCTTT. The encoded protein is CASSRADRTEAFF.

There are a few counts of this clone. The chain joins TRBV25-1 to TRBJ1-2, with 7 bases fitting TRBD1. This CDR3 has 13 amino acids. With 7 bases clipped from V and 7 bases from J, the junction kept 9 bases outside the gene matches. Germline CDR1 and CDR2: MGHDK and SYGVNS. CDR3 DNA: TGTGCCAGCAATTCCCCAGGGGGTAGTGGCTACACCTTC. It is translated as CASNSPGGSGYTF.

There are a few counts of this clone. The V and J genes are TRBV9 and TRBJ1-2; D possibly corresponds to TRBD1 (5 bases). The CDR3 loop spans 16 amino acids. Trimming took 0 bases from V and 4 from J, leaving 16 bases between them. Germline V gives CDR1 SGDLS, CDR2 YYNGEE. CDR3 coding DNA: TGTGCCAGCAGCGTAGAGGCTGGGGGGAGTGTCTATGGCTACACCTTC. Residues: CASSVEAGGSVYGYTF.

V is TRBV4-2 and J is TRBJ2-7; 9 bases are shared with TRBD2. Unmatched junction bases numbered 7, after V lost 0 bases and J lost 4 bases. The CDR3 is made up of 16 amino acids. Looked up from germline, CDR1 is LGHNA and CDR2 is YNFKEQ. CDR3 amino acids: CASSQDRRLAVYEQYF. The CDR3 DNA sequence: TGTGCCAGCAGCCAAGATAGACGACTAGCGGTATACGAGCAGTACTTC.

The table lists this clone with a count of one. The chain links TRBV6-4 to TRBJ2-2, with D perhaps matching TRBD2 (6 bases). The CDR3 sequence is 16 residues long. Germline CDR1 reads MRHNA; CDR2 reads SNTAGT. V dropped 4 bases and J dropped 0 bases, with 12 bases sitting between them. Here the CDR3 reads CASSVAGPPNTGELFF. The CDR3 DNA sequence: TGTGCCAGCAGTGTTGCGGGGCCTCCGAACACCGGGGAGCTGTTTTTT.

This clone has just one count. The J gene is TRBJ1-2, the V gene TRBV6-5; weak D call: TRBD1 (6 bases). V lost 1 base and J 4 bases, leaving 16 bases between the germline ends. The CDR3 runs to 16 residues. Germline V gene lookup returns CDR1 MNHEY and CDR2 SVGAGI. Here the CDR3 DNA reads TGTGCCAGCAGTTACTTCAGCAGGGGACGGATCTATGGCTACACCTTC. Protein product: CASSYFSRGRIYGYTF.

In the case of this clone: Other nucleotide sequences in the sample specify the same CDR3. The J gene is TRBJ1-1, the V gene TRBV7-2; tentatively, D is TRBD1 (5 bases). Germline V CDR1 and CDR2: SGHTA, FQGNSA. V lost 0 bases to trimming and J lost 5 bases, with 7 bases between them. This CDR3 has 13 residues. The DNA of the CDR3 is TGTGCCAGCAGCTTAGCGCAGGGTACTGAAGCTTTCTTT. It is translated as CASSLAQGTEAFF.

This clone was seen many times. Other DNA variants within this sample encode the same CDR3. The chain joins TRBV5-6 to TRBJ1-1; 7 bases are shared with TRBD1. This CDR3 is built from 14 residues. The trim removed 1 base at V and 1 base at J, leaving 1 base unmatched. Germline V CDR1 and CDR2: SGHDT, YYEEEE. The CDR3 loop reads CASSLTGANTEAFF. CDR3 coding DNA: TGTGCCAGCAGCTTGACAGGGGCGAACACTGAAGCTTTCTTT.

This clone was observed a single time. The DNA of the CDR3 is TGTGCCAGCAGTTACACTGGGACAGGGGGATATGAGACCCAGTACTTC. This sequence encodes CASSYTGTGGYETQYF. The V gene is TRBV6-5, the J gene TRBJ2-5; 11 bases match TRBD1. The CDR3 has 16 amino acids. Trimming at V came to 2 bases and at J to 5 bases, leaving 7 bases not matched to a gene. Germline V lookup: CDR1 MNHEY, CDR2 SVGAGI.

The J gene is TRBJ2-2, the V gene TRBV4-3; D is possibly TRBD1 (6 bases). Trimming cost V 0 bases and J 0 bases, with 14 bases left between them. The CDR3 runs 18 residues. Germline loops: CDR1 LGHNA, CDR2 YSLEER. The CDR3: CASSQELDRETNTGELFF. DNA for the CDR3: TGCGCCAGCAGCCAAGAGCTGGACAGAGAAACGAACACCGGGGAGCTGTTTTTT.

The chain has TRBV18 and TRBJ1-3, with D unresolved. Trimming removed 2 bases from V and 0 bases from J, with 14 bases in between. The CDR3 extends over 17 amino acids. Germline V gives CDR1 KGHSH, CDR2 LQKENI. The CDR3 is CASSPVVRPSSGNTIYF. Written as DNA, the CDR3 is TGTGCCAGCTCACCAGTGGTCAGGCCCTCCTCTGGAAACACCATATATTTT. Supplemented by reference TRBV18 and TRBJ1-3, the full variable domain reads NAGVMQNPRHLVRRRGQEARLRCSPMKGHSHVYWYRQLPEEGLKFMVYLQKENIIDESGMPKERFSAEFPKEGPSILRIQQVVRGDSAAYFCASSPVVRPSSGNTIYFGEGSWLTVV.

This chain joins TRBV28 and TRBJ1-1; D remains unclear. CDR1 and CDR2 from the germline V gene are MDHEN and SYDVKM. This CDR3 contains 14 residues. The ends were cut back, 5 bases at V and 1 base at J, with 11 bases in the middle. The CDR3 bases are TGTGCCAGCAGTGGCCACGACACGAACACTGAAGCTTTCTTT. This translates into CASSGHDTNTEAFF.

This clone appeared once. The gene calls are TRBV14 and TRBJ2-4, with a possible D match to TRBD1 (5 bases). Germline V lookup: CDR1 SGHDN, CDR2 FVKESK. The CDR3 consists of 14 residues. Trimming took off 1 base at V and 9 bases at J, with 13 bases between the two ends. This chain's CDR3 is CASSQAGQGGIQYF. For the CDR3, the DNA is TGTGCCAGCAGCCAAGCCGGGCAGGGTGGCATTCAGTACTTC.

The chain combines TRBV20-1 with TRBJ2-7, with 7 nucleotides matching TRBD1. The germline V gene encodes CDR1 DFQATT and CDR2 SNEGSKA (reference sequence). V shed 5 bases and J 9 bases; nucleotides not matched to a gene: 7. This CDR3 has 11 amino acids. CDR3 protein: CSAPDREWQYF. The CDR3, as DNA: TGCAGTGCTCCCGACAGGGAGTGGCAGTACTTC.

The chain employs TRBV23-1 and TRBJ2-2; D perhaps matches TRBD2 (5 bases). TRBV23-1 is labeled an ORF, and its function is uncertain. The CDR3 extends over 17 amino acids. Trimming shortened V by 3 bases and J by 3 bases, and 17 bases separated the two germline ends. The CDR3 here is CASSHDSKVGDTGELFF. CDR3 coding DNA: TGCGCCAGCAGTCACGACTCGAAAGTGGGAGACACCGGGGAGCTGTTTTTT.

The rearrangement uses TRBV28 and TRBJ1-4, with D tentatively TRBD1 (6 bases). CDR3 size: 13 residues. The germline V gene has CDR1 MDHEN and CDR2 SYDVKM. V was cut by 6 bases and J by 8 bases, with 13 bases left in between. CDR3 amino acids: CASSSYRVEKLFF. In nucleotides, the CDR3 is TGTGCCAGCAGCTCATACAGGGTGGAAAAACTGTTTTTT.

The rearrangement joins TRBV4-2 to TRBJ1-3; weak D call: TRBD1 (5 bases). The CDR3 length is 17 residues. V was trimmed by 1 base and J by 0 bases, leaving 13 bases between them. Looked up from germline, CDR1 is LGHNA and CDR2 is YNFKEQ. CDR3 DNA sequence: TGTGCCAGCAGCCAAGCACTGGGGGGGAGCTCTGGAAACACCATATATTTT. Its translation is CASSQALGGSSGNTIYF.

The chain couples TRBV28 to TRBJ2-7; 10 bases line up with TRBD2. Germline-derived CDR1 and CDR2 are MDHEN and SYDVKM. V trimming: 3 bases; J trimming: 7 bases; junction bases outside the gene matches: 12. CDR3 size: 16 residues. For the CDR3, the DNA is TGTGCCAGCAGTTTTTACCTGGCTAGCGGGGGTGGGGAGCAGTACTTC. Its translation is CASSFYLASGGGEQYF.

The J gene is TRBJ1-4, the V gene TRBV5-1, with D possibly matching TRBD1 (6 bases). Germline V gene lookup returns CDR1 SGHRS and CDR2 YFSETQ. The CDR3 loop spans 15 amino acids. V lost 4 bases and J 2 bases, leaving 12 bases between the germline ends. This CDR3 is CASSTQGSTNEKLFF. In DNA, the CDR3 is TGCGCCAGCAGCACCCAGGGGTCCACTAATGAAAAACTGTTTTTT.

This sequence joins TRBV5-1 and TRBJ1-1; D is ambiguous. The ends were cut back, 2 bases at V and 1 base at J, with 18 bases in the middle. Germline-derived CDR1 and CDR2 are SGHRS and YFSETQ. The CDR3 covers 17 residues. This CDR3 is CASSFGPGAPWNTEAFF. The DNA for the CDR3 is TGCGCCAGCAGCTTCGGCCCGGGAGCTCCTTGGAACACTGAAGCTTTCTTT.

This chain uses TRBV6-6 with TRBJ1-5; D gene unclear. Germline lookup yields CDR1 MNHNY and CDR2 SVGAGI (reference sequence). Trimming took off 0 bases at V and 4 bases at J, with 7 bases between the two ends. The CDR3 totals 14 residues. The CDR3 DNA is TGTGCCAGCAGTTACTCGACTAGTAATCAGCCCCAGCATTTT. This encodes CASSYSTSNQPQHF.

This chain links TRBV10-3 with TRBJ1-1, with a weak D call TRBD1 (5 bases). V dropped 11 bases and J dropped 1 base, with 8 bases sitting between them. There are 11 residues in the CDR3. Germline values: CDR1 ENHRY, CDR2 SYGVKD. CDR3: CASQGNTEAFF. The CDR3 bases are TGTGCCTCGCAGGGGAACACTGAAGCTTTCTTT.

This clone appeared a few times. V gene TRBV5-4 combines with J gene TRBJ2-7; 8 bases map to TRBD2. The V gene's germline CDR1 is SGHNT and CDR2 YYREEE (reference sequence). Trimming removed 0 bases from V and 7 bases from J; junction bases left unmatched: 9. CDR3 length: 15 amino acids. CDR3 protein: CASSLAGGALAEQYF. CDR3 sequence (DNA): TGTGCCAGCAGCTTGGCGGGAGGGGCCCTTGCGGAGCAGTACTTC.

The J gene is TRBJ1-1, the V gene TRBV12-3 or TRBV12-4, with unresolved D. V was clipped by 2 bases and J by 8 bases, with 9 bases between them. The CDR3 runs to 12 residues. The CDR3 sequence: CASSLFGMEAFF. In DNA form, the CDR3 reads TGTGCCAGCAGTTTATTCGGGATGGAAGCTTTCTTT.

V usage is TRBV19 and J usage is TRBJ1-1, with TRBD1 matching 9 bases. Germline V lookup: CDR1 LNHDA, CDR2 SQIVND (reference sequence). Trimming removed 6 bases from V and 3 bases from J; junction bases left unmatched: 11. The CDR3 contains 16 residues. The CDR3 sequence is CASRERQGGLDTEAFF. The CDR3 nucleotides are TGTGCCAGTAGGGAAAGACAGGGGGGTTTGGACACTGAAGCTTTCTTT.

The CDR3 is CAWSGSIGYNSPLHF. CDR3 nucleotide sequence: TGTGCCTGGAGCGGCTCTATCGGGTATAATTCACCCCTCCACTTT. The rearrangement uses TRBV30 and TRBJ1-6; unclear D gene. Trimming stripped 3 bases from V and 4 bases from J, with 13 bases between. The CDR3 sequence is 15 residues long. CDR1 is GTSNPN, CDR2 SVGIG, per germline (reference sequence).

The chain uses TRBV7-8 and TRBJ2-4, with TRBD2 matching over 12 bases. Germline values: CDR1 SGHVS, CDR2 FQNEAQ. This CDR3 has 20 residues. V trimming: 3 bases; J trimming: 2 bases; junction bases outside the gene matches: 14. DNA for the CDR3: TGTGCCAGCAGCTTCGCGAGTCTAGCGGGAGGGGGCTGGACCAAAAACATTCAGTACTTC. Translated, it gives CASSFASLAGGGWTKNIQYF.